This T cell receptor (beta chain) was obtained from a study of tumor and adjacent non-tumor tissue in lung cancer. Background on the study: Aged about 31 to 80 years, patients included 10 men and 5 women with stage I to III disease.

Study findings and constraints: Normal lung showed higher cumulative top 100 clone frequency than tumor.

The CDR3 has 13 residues. V was trimmed by 8 bases and J by 7 bases, leaving 19 bases between them. The germline CDR1 and CDR2 sequences are SQVTM and ANQGSEA. The template was RNA from unsorted bulk tissue. Points on this clonotype: The antigen remains undetermined. The conserved final phenylalanine or tryptophan is absent from the CDR3, which likely points to a read error.

A modified ARM-PCR protocol with three rounds of nested PCR amplified TCRbeta. TCRdb reanalysed the multiplex PCR reads using MiXCR and keeps one entry per CDR3 protein. The sample shows 120,000 or so distinct CDR3 sequences, 84% of them seen only once. The clonotype originates from a man between 65 and 79 years old with non-small cell lung cancer. The chain couples TRBV29-1 to TRBJ2-3; D gene uncertain. Sequenced input: lung tumor tissue. CDR3 protein: CSITWTTPYTQYL. CDR3 DNA: TGCAGCATTACGTGGACCACTCCGTATACGCAGTATCTT.